The 20 T cell receptor beta chains reported below all come from one sample, sequenced in a study of cytomegalovirus exposure and HLA in healthy donors. Primers included in the PCR were 60 Vbeta and 13 Jbeta primers. Only in-frame clones appear in the TCRdb table, and some are missing; sequencing was by immunoSEQ multiplex PCR. Among roughly 100,000 clones listed, 75% to 85% were seen once. Material: PBMCs. The receptors here all came from a man between 18 and 29 years old in good health and CMV-seronegative.

The count of this clone is one. V is TRBV5-1 and J is TRBJ1-1; D may be TRBD1 (6 bases). The CDR3 loop spans 13 amino acids. The V end was cut by 5 bases, the J end by 1 base, with 9 bases between. CDR1 is SGHRS and CDR2 is YFSETQ in the germline V gene. The CDR3 loop is CASSQGQNTEAFF. The CDR3 DNA reads as TGCGCCAGCAGTCAGGGACAGAACACTGAAGCTTTCTTT.

J is TRBJ2-5 and V is TRBV7-2; no clear D gene. Germline assignment: CDR1 SGHTA and CDR2 FQGNSA. The CDR3 loop spans 14 amino acids. Trimming cost V 2 bases and J 1 base, with 8 bases left between them. Here the CDR3 reads CASSLLHSQETQYF. CDR3 nucleotides: TGTGCCAGCAGCTTACTACACAGCCAAGAGACCCAGTACTTC.

With respect to this clone: At one of its ends the junction is not consistent with the germline gene, which may arise from a read error. V usage is TRBV7-9 and J usage is TRBJ2-5, with D possibly matching TRBD2 (5 bases). Germline-derived CDR1 and CDR2 are SEHNR and FQNEAQ (reference sequence). This CDR3 is built from 14 residues. The CDR3 sequence is CSSSKPTAVKAQYF. The CDR3 DNA reads as TGTTCCAGCAGCAAACCTACAGCGGTAAAGGCCCAGTACTTC.

J is TRBJ2-2 and V is TRBV19, with 9 bases fitting TRBD1. CDR1 and CDR2 from the germline V gene are LNHDA and SQIVND (reference sequence). V was clipped by 5 bases and J by 6 bases; unmatched bases: 16. The CDR3 has 18 amino acids. CDR3 bases: TGTGCCAGTAGTCCCTATCAAACCGGACAGGGGAAGGCCGGGGAGCTGTTTTTT. As protein: CASSPYQTGQGKAGELFF.

The chain is built from TRBV9 and TRBJ1-2; D is possibly TRBD1 (5 bases). Germline V gene data show CDR1 as SGDLS and CDR2 as YYNGEE. V gave up 1 base and J gave up 2 bases, with 12 bases separating them. CDR3 length: 15 amino acids. CDR3 sequence: CASSVLSGGNYGYTF. CDR3 sequence (DNA): TGTGCCAGCAGCGTATTATCCGGGGGGAACTATGGCTACACCTTC.

The rearrangement uses TRBV19 and TRBJ2-7, with a weak D call TRBD2 (7 bases). V was shortened by 5 bases and J by 5 bases, with 13 bases between the two germline ends. The germline V gene encodes CDR1 LNHDA and CDR2 SQIVND (reference sequence). The CDR3 contains 13 residues. CDR3 coding DNA: TGTGCCAGTAGTGGGCGGGGGCGCGACGAGCAGTACTTC. Amino acid sequence: CASSGRGRDEQYF. The full variable domain, rest sourced from reference TRBV19 and TRBJ2-7, is DGGITQSPKYLFRKEGQNVTLSCEQNLNHDAMYWYRQDPGQGLRLIYYSQIVNDFQKGDIAEGYSVSREKKESFPLTVTSAQKNPTAFYLCASSGRGRDEQYFGPGTRLTVT.

The CDR3 reads CASSFRGGSEAFF. In DNA, the CDR3 is TGTGCCAGCAGTTTTCGCGGGGGTTCTGAAGCTTTCTTT. The chain uses TRBV28 and TRBJ1-1; the D gene is possibly TRBD1 (5 bases). Per the germline V gene, CDR1 is MDHEN and CDR2 is SYDVKM. The V end was cut by 3 bases, the J end by 6 bases, with 11 bases between. This CDR3 contains 13 residues. Complete variable domain (other parts from reference TRBV28 and TRBJ1-1): DVKVTQSSRYLVKRTGEKVFLECVQDMDHENMFWYRQDPGLGLRLIYFSYDVKMKEKGDIPEGYSVSREKKERFSLILESASTNQTSMYLCASSFRGGSEAFFGQGTRLTVV.

This sequence joins TRBV9 and TRBJ2-1; D might be TRBD2 (6 bases). V lost 0 bases, J lost 0 bases, and 13 bases lay in between. The CDR3 consists of 17 residues. Germline V gene sequence: CDR1 SGDLS, CDR2 YYNGEE. CDR3 protein: CASSVGSDGSSYNEQFF. CDR3 DNA sequence: TGTGCCAGCAGCGTAGGATCTGACGGGAGCTCCTACAATGAGCAGTTCTTC.

The genes are TRBV5-1 and TRBJ2-5; TRBD2 is a possible D gene (6 bases). The CDR3 covers 13 residues. Germline V gene lookup returns CDR1 SGHRS and CDR2 YFSETQ. V lost 0 bases and J 10 bases, leaving 13 bases between the germline ends. The CDR3 protein is CASSLAGRNDQYF. In DNA, the CDR3 is TGCGCCAGCAGCTTGGCAGGGAGGAATGACCAGTACTTC. Filled out from reference TRBV5-1 and TRBJ2-5, the complete variable domain reads KAGVTQTPRYLIKTRGQQVTLSCSPISGHRSVSWYQQTPGQGLQFLFEYFSETQRNKGNFPGRFSGRQFSNSRSEMNVSTLELGDSALYLCASSLAGRNDQYFGPGTRLLVL.

The chain couples TRBV10-2 to TRBJ1-1; the D gene is possibly TRBD1 (6 bases). V shed 5 bases and J shed 6 bases, with 16 bases lying between them. Germline V gives CDR1 WSHSY, CDR2 SAAADI. This CDR3 contains 14 residues. CDR3 sequence reads: CASSIQGQGSEAFF. DNA of the CDR3: TGCGCCAGCAGTATACAGGGTCAGGGGTCTGAAGCTTTCTTT.

The rearrangement uses TRBV28 and TRBJ2-5, with D hard to call. V was pared by 4 bases and J by 4 bases, with 7 bases between. Germline-derived CDR1 and CDR2 are MDHEN and SYDVKM. The CDR3 totals 12 residues. CDR3 residues: CASSSLGETQYF. Here the CDR3 DNA reads TGTGCCAGCAGTTCCCTAGGAGAGACCCAGTACTTC.

V usage is TRBV6-5 and J usage is TRBJ2-7; perhaps TRBD2 as D (5 bases). Trimming removed 3 bases at V and 1 base at J, with 16 bases between. CDR3 length: 16 residues. Per the germline V gene, CDR1 is MNHEY and CDR2 is SVGAGI. The CDR3 DNA reads TGTGCCAGCAGTTATGGGTCTGGACTGTCATCCTACGAGCAGTACTTC. As protein: CASSYGSGLSSYEQYF.

The chain couples TRBV19 to TRBJ1-5; D uncertain. V shed 5 bases and J shed 4 bases, with 6 bases lying between them. This CDR3 comprises 12 residues. Germline lookup yields CDR1 LNHDA and CDR2 SQIVND (reference sequence). For the CDR3, the DNA is TGTGCCAGTAGTTCACAGAATCAGCCCCAGCATTTT. Translated, it gives CASSSQNQPQHF.

J is TRBJ2-7 and V is TRBV9, with D perhaps matching TRBD1 (6 bases). V dropped 2 bases and J dropped 1 base, with 13 bases sitting between them. CDR1 is SGDLS and CDR2 is YYNGEE in the germline V gene. The CDR3 runs to 15 residues. The CDR3 DNA reads as TGTGCCAGCAGCGTCGAGGGGGTGGAGTCCTACGAGCAGTACTTC. Protein product: CASSVEGVESYEQYF.

This chain links TRBV6-1 with TRBJ2-3, with TRBD2 identical over 9 bases. V lost 5 bases, J lost 4 bases, and 7 bases stayed unmatched. CDR3 length equals 15 residues. Germline V gives CDR1 MNHNS, CDR2 SASEGT. The DNA of the CDR3 is TGTGCCAGCAGTAGGGTAGCGGGAGATCCAGATACGCAGTATTTT. Translation: CASSRVAGDPDTQYF.

As concerns this clone: Other DNA sequences in the same sample also yield this CDR3. The chain has TRBV5-1 and TRBJ2-3; 8 bases line up with TRBD1. CDR1 and CDR2 from the germline V gene are SGHRS and YFSETQ. V trimming: 4 bases; J trimming: 3 bases; junction bases outside the gene matches: 7. This CDR3 region has 15 residues. The CDR3, as DNA: TGCGCCAGCAGCCTCAGGGGGCTTAGGACAGATACGCAGTATTTT. Amino acid sequence: CASSLRGLRTDTQYF.

The table lists this clone with a few counts. J is TRBJ1-2 and V is TRBV4-1, with D tentatively TRBD1 (5 bases). This CDR3 contains 11 residues. V gave up 6 bases and J gave up 6 bases, with 8 bases separating them. Germline V gene sequence: CDR1 MGHRA, CDR2 YSYEKL. The CDR3 nucleotides are TGCGCCAGCAGGCAGGGTAATGGCTACACCTTC. Protein sequence: CASRQGNGYTF.

This sequence joins TRBV6-6 and TRBJ2-7, with 12 bases matching TRBD1. There are 14 residues in the CDR3. The V segment lost 5 bases and the J segment 5 bases; nucleotides outside the gene matches: 4. The germline CDR1 and CDR2 sequences are MNHNY and SVGAGI (reference sequence). The CDR3 is CASSQGQGADEQYF. DNA for the CDR3: TGTGCCAGCAGTCAGGGACAGGGGGCCGACGAGCAGTACTTC.

The chain couples TRBV7-8 to TRBJ2-7, with a tentative D call TRBD1 (6 bases). From germline, CDR1 is SGHVS and CDR2 FQNEAQ. CDR3 length: 14 amino acids. V lost 2 bases and J lost 2, with 10 bases in between. CDR3 protein: CASSLTGRTYEQYF. The CDR3, as DNA: TGTGCCAGCAGCTTAACAGGGAGAACCTACGAGCAGTACTTC.

The CDR3 protein is CASSSSTDTQYF. The CDR3 region has the DNA TGCGCCAGCAGTTCTAGCACAGATACGCAGTATTTT. The chain joins TRBV5-1 to TRBJ2-3; D ambiguous. Germline V CDR1 and CDR2: SGHRS, YFSETQ. The CDR3 extends over 12 amino acids. The ends were cut back, 5 bases at V and 0 bases at J, with 4 bases in the middle.